This is a list of T cell receptor beta chains from one sample in a study of T cells in Graves' hyperthyroidism and ophthalmopathy. TCRdb used MiXCR to reprocess the multiplex PCR reads, holding one entry per CDR3 protein. The sample consists of a few hundred thousand distinct CDR3 sequences, about 15% of them appearing once. Sequencing used blood. The receptor source for this set is a woman in her 30s with Graves' hyperthyroidism. Each CDR3 is given with its conserved first and last residue. The D gene is left open where the match is weak. A clone size is listed for some rows: how often the clone was seen (once, few, many), or a class if it is expanded.

v_call	d_call	j_call	clone_size	cdr3_nt	cdr3_aa
TRBV9	TRBD2	TRBJ2-1	few	TGTGCCAGCAGCCCGCGTGGGAGGGGTGAGCAGTTCTTC	CASSPRGRGEQFF
TRBV10-2	.	TRBJ2-7	many	TGCGCCAGCAGTAAAGGGATGGGCGAGCAGTACTTC	CASSKGMGEQYF
TRBV7-9	.	TRBJ2-2	many	TGTGCCAGCAGCTTATTTGGGGAGTCGAACACCGGGGAGCTGTTTTTT	CASSLFGESNTGELFF
TRBV27	.	TRBJ2-3	many	TGTGCCAGCAGTGCCGGGGATACGCAGTATTTT	CASSAGDTQYF
TRBV6-2/TRBV6-3	.	TRBJ2-3	many	TGTGCCAGCAGAGGACGAGATACGCAGTATTTT	CASRGRDTQYF
TRBV5-1	.	TRBJ1-1	.	TGCGCCAGCAGCCGGAAGGGGGGAGGGGGCACTGAAGCTTTCTTT	CASSRKGGGGTEAFF
TRBV5-1	TRBD2	TRBJ2-1	.	TGCGCCAGCAGCTCATCCGCCGGACTAGCGGGTTACAATGAGCAGTTCTTC	CASSSSAGLAGYNEQFF
TRBV28	.	TRBJ2-7	many	TGTGCCAGCAGTTTAGAAGGACAGACCTACGAGCAGTACTTC	CASSLEGQTYEQYF
TRBV3-1	TRBD2	TRBJ2-2	many	TGTGCCAGCAGCCAGGCCGGGACTAGCACGCCCGGGGAGCTGTTTTTT	CASSQAGTSTPGELFF
TRBV6-1	TRBD1	TRBJ2-3	many	TGTGCCAGCAACCATCTTGACAGGGACGCGCAGTATTTT	CASNHLDRDAQYF
TRBV9	.	TRBJ1-1	few	TGTGCCAGCAGCGTAAAGGACACTGAAGCTTTCTTT	CASSVKDTEAFF
TRBV28	TRBD1	TRBJ1-4	many	TGTGCCAGCAGCCACGTGACAGGGGGAATTGAAAAACTGTTTTTT	CASSHVTGGIEKLFF
TRBV28	TRBD2	TRBJ2-3	.	TGTGCCAGCAGTTTCCTTGAACTAGCGGGAGGGCCAATCGCAGATACGCAGTATTTT	CASSFLELAGGPIADTQYF
TRBV6-5	.	TRBJ2-1	.	TGTGCCAGCAGTTACTCCCCATACAATGAGCAGTTCTTC	CASSYSPYNEQFF
TRBV18	TRBD2	TRBJ2-7	many	TGTGCCAGCTCACCACCGGCGGGAGCACCGGACGAGCAGTACTTC	CASSPPAGAPDEQYF
TRBV10-1	.	TRBJ2-1	.	TGCGCCAGCAGTGATTTTCCCACGGGTGGTGAGCAGTTCTTC	CASSDFPTGGEQFF
TRBV18	.	TRBJ2-1	many	TGTGCCAGCTCACACGCTAGAGATGAGCAGTTCTTC	CASSHARDEQFF
TRBV20-1	.	TRBJ2-5	few	TGCAGTGCTAGTGCGTTAAGGGAGACCCAGTACTTC	CSASALRETQYF
TRBV3-1	.	TRBJ2-7	many	TGTGCCAGCAGCCAAACAAATGAGCAGTACTTC	CASSQTNEQYF
TRBV24-1	.	TRBJ2-5	few	TGTGCCACCAGTGATTTGCCAAGGGCCAGCAGTTCTATAGAGACCCAGTACTTC	CATSDLPRASSSIETQYF
TRBV5-1	TRBD1	TRBJ1-4	few	TGCGCCAGCAGCTTGAGGGGGCAAGAAAAACTGTTTTTT	CASSLRGQEKLFF
TRBV6-1	.	TRBJ1-2	.	TGTGCCAGCAGGGACCCCGGGCACTATGGCTACACCTTC	CASRDPGHYGYTF
TRBV30	.	TRBJ2-3	many	TGTGCCTGGAGTCCGACTAGGGCCCTGCCAGATACGCAGTATTTT	CAWSPTRALPDTQYF
TRBV28	.	TRBJ2-3	many	TGTGCCAGCAGTTTTGAACAGGGTAGCACAGATACGCAGTATTTT	CASSFEQGSTDTQYF
TRBV19	TRBD1	TRBJ2-7	few	TGTGCCAGTAACGGGGGACAGGCCTACTACGAGCAGTACTTC	CASNGGQAYYEQYF
TRBV5-1	TRBD2	TRBJ2-1	.	TGCGCCAGCAGCCCCCCGACTAGCGCCAATGAGCAGTTCTTC	CASSPPTSANEQFF
TRBV4-1	TRBD2	TRBJ2-1	few	TGCGCCAGCAGCCAGACCGTGACTAGCGGGCGGAATGAGCAGTTCTTC	CASSQTVTSGRNEQFF
TRBV6-1	.	TRBJ2-7	many	TGTGCCAGCACGGCGGGAATTGATTACGAGCAGTACTTC	CASTAGIDYEQYF
TRBV5-1	TRBD2	TRBJ2-1	.	TGCGCCAGCAGCAACTCCGGGACTAACTACAATGAGCAGTTCTTC	CASSNSGTNYNEQFF
TRBV29-1	.	TRBJ1-2	few	TGCAGCGTTGAAGCCCCGGGGGGCGCTTGGGGCTACACCTTC	CSVEAPGGAWGYTF
TRBV12-3/TRBV12-4	TRBD2	TRBJ2-1	.	TGTGCCAGCAGTTTACGTACTAGCGGGAGACCCAATGAGCAGTTCTTC	CASSLRTSGRPNEQFF
TRBV29-1	.	TRBJ1-2	.	TGCAGCGTCGGACGCCACAGGGACTATGGCTACACCTTC	CSVGRHRDYGYTF
TRBV28	TRBD2	TRBJ2-1	many	TGTGCCAGCAGTCCACTGGGGACTAGCGGGAGTCCGCAGTTCTTC	CASSPLGTSGSPQFF
TRBV6-5	.	TRBJ2-2	few	TGTGCCAGCAGTTACGGGGGTCCCACCGGGGAGCTGTTTTTT	CASSYGGPTGELFF
TRBV3-1	TRBD1	TRBJ1-2	many	TGTGCCAGCACTGAGACAGGGGGCGTCGGCTACACCTTC	CASTETGGVGYTF
TRBV20-1	.	TRBJ2-1	many	TGCAGTGCTAGAGATCTGAGCGGAAGCCGCTACAATGAGCAGTTCTTC	CSARDLSGSRYNEQFF
TRBV11-2	TRBD2	TRBJ2-5	many	TGTGCCAGCAGCAGCGGGGGTGGGCGAGGAGAGACCCAGTACTTC	CASSSGGGRGETQYF
TRBV20-1	.	TRBJ2-1	few	TGCAGCGGTACCGGGACTCAAATTTACAATGAGCAGTTCTTC	CSGTGTQIYNEQFF
TRBV3-1	.	TRBJ2-1	many	TGTGCCAGCAGCTCTCTAGGGAGCTCCTACAATGAGCAGTTCTTC	CASSSLGSSYNEQFF
TRBV28	.	TRBJ1-1	.	TGTGCCAGCGGGTATGGCCTCGTCGACAGCTTTGAAGCTTTCTTT	CASGYGLVDSFEAFF
TRBV3-1	.	TRBJ2-7	many	TGTGCCAGCAGCCAAAACACCTACGAGCAGTACTTC	CASSQNTYEQYF
TRBV7-6	TRBD1	TRBJ2-5	.	TGTGCCAGCAGCTTAGCAAGGGGACAGGGAGAGACCCAGTACTTC	CASSLARGQGETQYF
TRBV5-5	TRBD2	TRBJ2-3	many	TGTGCCAGCAGCCCTAAATGGACTAGCGGGAGCACAGATACGCAGTATTTT	CASSPKWTSGSTDTQYF
TRBV3-1	TRBD2	TRBJ2-1	.	TGTGCCAGCAGCCAGGATCAACTAGCGGGAGGGTCGAGTGAGCAGTTCTTC	CASSQDQLAGGSSEQFF
TRBV12-3/TRBV12-4	TRBD1	TRBJ2-4	many	TGTGCCAGCACCCCACAGGGGGCGCTAACCAAAAACATTCAGTACTTC	CASTPQGALTKNIQYF
TRBV20-1	TRBD2	TRBJ2-1	many	TGCAGTGCTAGCCGCGGCGGGAGGGACAATGAGCAGTTCTTC	CSASRGGRDNEQFF